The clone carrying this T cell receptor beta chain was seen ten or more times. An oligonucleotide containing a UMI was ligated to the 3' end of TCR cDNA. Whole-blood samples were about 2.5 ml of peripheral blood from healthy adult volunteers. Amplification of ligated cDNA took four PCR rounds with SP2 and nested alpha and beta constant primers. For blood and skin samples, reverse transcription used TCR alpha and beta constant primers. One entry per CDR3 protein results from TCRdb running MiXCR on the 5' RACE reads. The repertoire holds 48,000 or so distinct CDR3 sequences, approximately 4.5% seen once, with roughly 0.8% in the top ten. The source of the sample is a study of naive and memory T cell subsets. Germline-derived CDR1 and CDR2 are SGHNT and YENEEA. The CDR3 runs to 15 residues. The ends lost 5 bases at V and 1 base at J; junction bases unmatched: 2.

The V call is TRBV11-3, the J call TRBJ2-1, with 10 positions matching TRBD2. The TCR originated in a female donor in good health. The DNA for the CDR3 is TGTGCCAGCAGCGAACTAGCGGGATCCTACAATGAGCAGTTCTTC. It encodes CASSELAGSYNEQFF.